These T cell receptor beta chains were read from a single sample in a study of blood T cell repertoires in COVID-19. TCRdb's copy holds only in-frame clones and misses some; the assay was immunoSEQ multiplex PCR. The top ten clones hold 4% to 6% of a sample with 200,000 to 250,000 clones, around 82% of them seen once. The material sequenced was peripheral blood. Receptors were obtained from a woman aged 80 or over with active or convalescent COVID-19. Both conserved end residues are part of each CDR3. Some rows mark clone size as missing; the rest say once, few, many or name a class of expanded clone.

V: TRBV19
J: TRBJ1-1
size: -
CDR3: CASQGAGAFF

V: TRBV5-1
J: TRBJ1-2
size: -
CDR3: CASTAAEGAYGYTF

V: TRBV20-1
J: TRBJ2-1
size: -
CDR3: CSASPASGEQFF

V: TRBV5-1
J: TRBJ2-1
size: -
CDR3: CASRVTSGGAREQFF

V: TRBV19
J: TRBJ1-3
size: -
CDR3: CASRLSSGFSGNTIYF

V: TRBV6-1
J: TRBJ2-7
size: -
CDR3: CASSDRGDMEQYF

V: TRBV5-1
J: TRBJ2-7
size: -
CDR3: CASSAGARGGGYEQYF

V: TRBV9
J: TRBJ1-1
size: -
CDR3: CASSVGRGATEAFF

V: TRBV9
J: TRBJ2-7
size: -
CDR3: CASSVGVEASYEQYF

V: TRBV19
J: TRBJ2-1
size: -
CDR3: CASSPRQTVNEQFF

V: TRBV6-1
J: TRBJ1-5
size: once
CDR3: CASSELGNQPQHF

V: TRBV14
J: TRBJ2-7
size: -
CDR3: CASSQDYRHLTSYEQYF

V: TRBV5-1
J: TRBJ2-6
size: -
CDR3: CASSLGGNGANVLTF

V: TRBV2
J: TRBJ2-2
size: -
CDR3: CASREARAGGTGELFF

V: TRBV4-1
J: TRBJ1-3
size: -
CDR3: CASSQGAGARGNTIYF

V: TRBV4-2
J: TRBJ2-2
size: -
CDR3: CASSQEATGGNTGELFF

V: TRBV30
J: TRBJ2-2
size: -
CDR3: CAWSGVLGTRLTGELFF

V: TRBV10-2
J: TRBJ2-7
size: -
CDR3: CASSAGYEQYF

V: TRBV12-3/TRBV12-4
J: TRBJ1-5
size: few
CDR3: CASSPQVIQPQHF

V: TRBV3-1/TRBV3-2
J: TRBJ1-5
size: few
CDR3: CASSNGQGNQPQHF

V: TRBV15
J: TRBJ2-5
size: -
CDR3: CATSVRQGMGETQYF

V: TRBV6-5
J: TRBJ1-3
size: -
CDR3: CASRLTGDAGNTIYF

V: TRBV4-1
J: TRBJ2-7
size: -
CDR3: CASSQDAASTPYEQYF

V: TRBV7-2
J: TRBJ2-2
size: -
CDR3: CASSLAIAANTGELFF

V: TRBV7-2
J: TRBJ2-7
size: -
CDR3: CASSLERLASYEQYF

V: TRBV10-3
J: TRBJ2-1
size: -
CDR3: CAISESSPGKPFF

V: TRBV5-1
J: TRBJ1-2
size: -
CDR3: CASSSGGRGPDGYTF

V: TRBV27
J: TRBJ1-1
size: -
CDR3: CASRRGGNTEAFF

V: TRBV15
J: TRBJ1-2
size: -
CDR3: CATTLGAPKDGANYGYTF

V: TRBV7-6
J: TRBJ2-3
size: -
CDR3: CASSSRAGARTDTQYF

V: TRBV6-5
J: TRBJ2-2
size: -
CDR3: CASWPGTNTGELFF

V: TRBV10-3
J: TRBJ1-1
size: -
CDR3: CAISVSSMNTEAFF

V: TRBV5-1
J: TRBJ2-7
size: -
CDR3: CASSFGWGEYEQYF

V: TRBV4-1
J: TRBJ1-2
size: once
CDR3: CASSQGAVFYGYTF

V: TRBV27
J: TRBJ1-6
size: -
CDR3: CASRQQGAGNSPLHF

V: TRBV7-9
J: TRBJ2-1
size: once
CDR3: CASSPSGGARNEQFF

V: TRBV19
J: TRBJ1-3
size: -
CDR3: CASSTQGTPGNTIYF

V: TRBV18
J: TRBJ2-6
size: -
CDR3: CASSPGTGVNSGANVLTF

V: TRBV19
J: TRBJ1-5
size: -
CDR3: CASSTRNRGDYQPQHF

V: TRBV3-1/TRBV3-2
J: TRBJ2-3
size: few
CDR3: CASSQTSTQYF

V: TRBV18
J: TRBJ2-7
size: -
CDR3: CASSGATYEQYF